Listed below are T cell receptor beta chains from one sample, sequenced in a study of CD4 T cells in relation to SARS-CoV-2 and coronaviruses. Libraries were prepared by immunoSEQ multiplex PCR; TCRdb keeps only in-frame clonotypes and omits some of them. In the table there are about 22,000 clones, roughly 72% of which are singletons. Their antigens are not known. Sequencing used CD4+ T cells from PBMCs, cultured in vitro. These receptors came from a human donor in good health. CDR3s include the opening cysteine and the closing phenylalanine or tryptophan. Fields, in order: CDR3 length, clone size, V gene, J gene, D gene, CDR3 protein, CDR3 DNA. D genes are given only for firm matches. Clone sizes are given selectively: once, few, many, or a class where the clone is expanded.

13	-	TRBV7-9	TRBJ2-2	TRBD2	CASTRRGAGELFF	TGTGCCAGCACCCGTCGGGGGGCCGGGGAGCTGTTTTTT
14	once	TRBV19	TRBJ2-5	-	CASDDGGSGETQYF	TGTGCCAGTGACGACGGAGGAAGCGGTGAGACCCAGTACTTC
20	-	TRBV4-2	TRBJ2-3	TRBD2	CASSHLKGGGLAGEADTQYF	TGTGCCAGCAGCCACCTCAAGGGGGGGGGACTAGCGGGAGAAGCAGATACGCAGTATTTT
12	few	TRBV28	TRBJ1-2	-	CASSQQGYGYTF	TGTGCCAGCAGCCAACAGGGATATGGCTACACCTTC
13	-	TRBV4-3	TRBJ2-3	-	CASSQERTATQYF	TGCGCCAGCAGCCAAGAAAGGACAGCTACGCAGTATTTT
15	-	TRBV9	TRBJ2-5	-	CASSLSGDPEGTQYF	TGTGCCAGCAGTCTGAGTGGGGACCCCGAGGGGACCCAGTACTTC
15	-	TRBV6-5	TRBJ1-6	-	CASNTGARDSIPLHF	TGTGCCAGCAACACGGGGGCCAGGGATTCTATCCCCCTCCACTTT
17	-	TRBV10-2	TRBJ2-3	TRBD2	CASSESTTSPGTDTQYF	TGCGCCAGCAGTGAGTCTACGACTAGCCCTGGCACAGATACGCAGTATTTT
11	-	TRBV6-6	TRBJ2-4	-	CASRTGNIQYF	TGTGCCAGCCGGACGGGAAACATTCAGTACTTC
12	-	TRBV10-3	TRBJ1-5	-	CASGQSNQPQHF	TGTGCCTCGGGACAAAGCAATCAGCCCCAGCATTTT
15	-	TRBV5-1	TRBJ2-1	-	CASSFDSSSYNEQFF	TGCGCCAGCAGCTTTGACTCAAGCTCCTACAATGAGCAGTTCTTC
14	once	TRBV15	TRBJ2-7	TRBD1	CATSRDRITGEQYF	TGTGCCACCAGCAGGGACAGGATAACCGGCGAGCAGTACTTC
15	once	TRBV18	TRBJ2-3	TRBD1	CASSSGQVRTDTQYF	TGTGCCAGCTCATCTGGACAGGTCCGCACAGATACGCAGTATTTT
14	-	TRBV11-3	TRBJ2-5	TRBD2	CASSLRAGEETQYF	TGTGCCAGCAGCTTACGGGCGGGAGAAGAGACCCAGTACTTC
13	-	TRBV2	TRBJ1-5	-	CASRSGEDQPQHF	TGTGCCAGCAGATCAGGGGAAGATCAGCCCCAGCATTTT
17	-	TRBV7-9	TRBJ2-1	TRBD2	CASPPPGLAGGLDEQFF	TGTGCCAGCCCCCCCCCGGGACTAGCGGGAGGTTTGGATGAGCAGTTCTTC
15	-	TRBV7-3	TRBJ2-7	TRBD1	CASSLGGQGAYEQYF	TGTGCCAGCAGCTTAGGGGGACAGGGGGCTTACGAGCAGTACTTC
16	-	TRBV19	TRBJ1-1	TRBD1	CASSPGQGGYHTEAFF	TGTGCCAGTTCGCCGGGACAGGGCGGTTATCACACTGAAGCTTTCTTT
16	few	TRBV4-1	TRBJ2-7	-	CASSQSAGTPSREQYF	TGCGCCAGCAGCCAATCCGCTGGGACACCATCCCGCGAGCAGTACTTC
18	-	TRBV4-1	TRBJ2-1	TRBD2	CASSPTGTSGRIYNEQFF	TGCGCCAGCAGCCCGACCGGGACTAGCGGGAGGATCTACAATGAGCAGTTCTTC
14	-	TRBV18	TRBJ2-2	TRBD1	CASSPDRAPGELFF	TGTGCCAGCTCACCGGACAGGGCCCCCGGGGAGCTGTTTTTT
13	-	TRBV6-5	TRBJ2-7	-	CASSRSTVSEQYF	TGTGCCAGCAGCCGCTCGACGGTTTCCGAGCAGTACTTC
15	-	TRBV5-5	TRBJ1-6	-	CASSLTSEENSPLHF	TGTGCCAGCAGCTTGACGTCCGAAGAAAATTCACCCCTCCACTTT
15	-	TRBV29-1	TRBJ2-5	TRBD2	CSVATSGRAGETQYF	TGCAGCGTCGCTACTAGCGGGAGGGCCGGGGAGACCCAGTACTTC
16	-	TRBV7-8	TRBJ2-3	TRBD2	CASSIRTSGSTDTQYF	TGTGCCAGCAGCATACGGACTAGCGGGAGTACAGATACGCAGTATTTT
14	-	TRBV18	TRBJ2-1	-	CASSPPPNYNEQFF	TGTGCCAGCTCACCACCGCCTAACTACAATGAGCAGTTCTTC
15	-	TRBV5-1	TRBJ2-5	-	CASSLVGNEGETQYF	TGCGCCAGCAGCTTGGTGGGGAATGAAGGGGAGACCCAGTACTTC
15	-	TRBV3-1/TRBV3-2	TRBJ2-2	-	CASSQGLPRSGELFF	TGTGCCAGCAGCCAAGGGCTGCCCCGGTCCGGGGAGCTGTTTTTT
16	-	TRBV4-1	TRBJ1-4	-	CASSQATGQFNEKLFF	TGCGCCAGCAGCCAAGCCACGGGGCAGTTTAATGAAAAACTGTTTTTT
12	-	TRBV19	TRBJ1-1	-	CASSIVGVNAFF	TGTGCCAGTAGTATAGTTGGGGTGAATGCTTTCTTT
16	-	TRBV14	TRBJ2-1	-	CASSQERGLAYNEQFF	TGTGCCAGCAGCCAAGAACGGGGGCTCGCCTACAATGAGCAGTTCTTC
13	medium-sized	TRBV19	TRBJ1-3	TRBD1	CASGQGSRNTIYF	TGTGCCAGTGGACAGGGATCCAGGAACACCATATATTTT
12	-	TRBV18	TRBJ2-7	-	CASSREVGEQYF	TGTGCCAGCTCACGGGAAGTGGGAGAGCAGTACTTC
14	-	TRBV5-1	TRBJ2-7	-	CASSSQGPTYEQYF	TGCGCCAGCAGCTCCCAGGGGCCAACCTACGAGCAGTACTTC
17	-	TRBV19	TRBJ1-2	-	CASKGGQGSLFFDGYTF	TGTGCCAGTAAGGGGGGGCAGGGAAGTTTATTTTTTGATGGCTACACCTTC
15	few	TRBV19	TRBJ2-2	-	CASRRGGLNTGELFF	TGTGCCAGTAGGAGGGGTGGCTTGAACACCGGGGAGCTGTTTTTT
17	-	TRBV7-9	TRBJ2-2	TRBD2	CAVLGLAGGINTGELFF	TGTGCCGTCCTGGGACTAGCGGGAGGAATAAACACCGGGGAGCTGTTTTTT
15	-	TRBV4-3	TRBJ2-7	TRBD1	CASSHRTGPSYEQYF	TGCGCCAGCAGCCATAGGACAGGTCCTTCCTACGAGCAGTACTTC
13	-	TRBV5-4	TRBJ2-1	-	CASTVGSYNEQFF	TGTGCCAGCACGGTGGGCTCCTACAATGAGCAGTTCTTC
16	-	TRBV7-9	TRBJ1-6	-	CASSPAGGILNSPLHF	TGTGCCAGCAGCCCAGCCGGCGGGATATTGAATTCACCCCTCCACTTT
17	-	TRBV18	TRBJ1-1	-	CASSPTNSRASGTEAFF	TGTGCCAGCTCACCTACTAACTCCCGGGCCTCGGGAACTGAAGCTTTCTTT
16	-	TRBV6-1	TRBJ2-3	TRBD2	CASSEAGGSFTDTQYF	TGTGCCAGCAGTGAAGCGGGAGGGAGCTTCACAGATACGCAGTATTTT
16	-	TRBV2	TRBJ1-5	-	CASSEAYRASNQPQHF	TGTGCCAGCAGTGAAGCCTACAGGGCTAGCAATCAGCCCCAGCATTTT
18	-	TRBV3-1/TRBV3-2	TRBJ2-3	TRBD2	CASSQTARASGTADTQYF	TGTGCCAGCAGCCAAACAGCGCGGGCTAGCGGGACTGCAGATACGCAGTATTTT
16	-	TRBV4-1	TRBJ2-1	-	CASSQSMGVSYNEQFF	TGCGCCAGCAGCCAAAGTATGGGGGTCTCCTACAATGAGCAGTTCTTC
11	-	TRBV3-1/TRBV3-2	TRBJ2-3	-	CASSQRDTQYF	TGTGCCAGCAGCCAAAGAGATACGCAGTATTTT
13	-	TRBV7-8	TRBJ1-2	TRBD1	CASSFDRDYGYTF	TGTGCCAGCAGCTTTGACAGGGACTATGGCTACACCTTC
15	-	TRBV7-9	TRBJ1-1	-	CASSPREGQYTEAFF	TGTGCCAGCAGCCCCCGCGAGGGGCAATACACTGAAGCTTTCTTT
15	-	TRBV2	TRBJ2-7	TRBD2	CASSALVGGDYEQYF	TGTGCCAGCAGCGCCCTGGTGGGGGGGGATTACGAGCAGTACTTC
17	-	TRBV25-1	TRBJ1-3	-	CASSDSGGQGPGNTIYF	TGTGCCAGCAGTGATTCGGGAGGGCAAGGCCCTGGAAACACCATATATTTT
17	once	TRBV5-4	TRBJ2-1	TRBD2	CASSLRNGGALVNEQFF	TGTGCCAGCAGCTTGAGGAACGGGGGGGCCTTGGTCAATGAGCAGTTCTTC
13	-	TRBV6-5	TRBJ1-5	-	CASSYGGGQPQHF	TGTGCCAGCAGTTACGGGGGTGGTCAGCCCCAGCATTTT
14	-	TRBV18	TRBJ1-1	TRBD1	CASSPPGQGGEAFF	TGTGCCAGCTCACCCCCGGGACAGGGGGGAGAAGCTTTCTTT
15	-	TRBV29-1	TRBJ2-3	TRBD2	CSVEGGGVGTDTQYF	TGCAGCGTTGAAGGGGGAGGGGTTGGCACAGATACGCAGTATTTT
13	-	TRBV30	TRBJ1-5	-	CAWSLRGYQPQHF	TGTGCCTGGAGCCTCCGGGGTTATCAGCCCCAGCATTTT